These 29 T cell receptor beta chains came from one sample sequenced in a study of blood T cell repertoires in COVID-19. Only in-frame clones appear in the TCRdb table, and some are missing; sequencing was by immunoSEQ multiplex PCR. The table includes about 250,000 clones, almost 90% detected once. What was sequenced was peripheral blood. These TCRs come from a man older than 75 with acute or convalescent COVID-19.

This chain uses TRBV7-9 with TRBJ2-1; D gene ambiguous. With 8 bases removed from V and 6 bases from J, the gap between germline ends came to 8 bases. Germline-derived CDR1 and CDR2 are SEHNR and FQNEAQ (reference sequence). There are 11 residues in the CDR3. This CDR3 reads CASEPVNEQFF. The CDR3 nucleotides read TGTGCCAGCGAGCCGGTCAATGAGCAGTTCTTC.

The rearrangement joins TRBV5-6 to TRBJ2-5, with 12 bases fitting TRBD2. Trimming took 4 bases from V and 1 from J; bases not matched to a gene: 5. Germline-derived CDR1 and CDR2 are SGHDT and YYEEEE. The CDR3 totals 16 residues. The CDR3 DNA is TGTGCCAGCAGCCTCCCTAGCGGGGGGGCCCAAGAGACCCAGTACTTC. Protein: CASSLPSGGAQETQYF.

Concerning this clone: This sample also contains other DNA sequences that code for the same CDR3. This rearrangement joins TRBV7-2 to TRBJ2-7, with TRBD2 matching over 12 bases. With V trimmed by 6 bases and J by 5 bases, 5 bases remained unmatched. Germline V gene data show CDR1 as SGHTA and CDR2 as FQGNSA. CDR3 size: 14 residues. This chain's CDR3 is CASSLAGGPDEQYF. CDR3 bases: TGTGCCAGCAGTCTAGCGGGAGGGCCGGACGAGCAGTACTTC.

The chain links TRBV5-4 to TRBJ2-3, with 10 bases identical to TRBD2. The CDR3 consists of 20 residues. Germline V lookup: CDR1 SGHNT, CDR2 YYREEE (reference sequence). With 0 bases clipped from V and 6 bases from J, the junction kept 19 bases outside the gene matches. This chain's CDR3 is CASSLDMRSLAGASPDTQYF. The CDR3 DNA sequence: TGTGCCAGCAGCTTGGATATGCGGTCGCTAGCGGGGGCCTCCCCGGATACGCAGTATTTT.

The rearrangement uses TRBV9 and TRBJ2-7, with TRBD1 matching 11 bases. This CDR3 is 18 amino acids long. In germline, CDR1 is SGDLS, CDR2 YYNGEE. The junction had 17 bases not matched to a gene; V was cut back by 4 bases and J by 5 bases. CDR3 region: CASSPRPGQGGWNDEQYF. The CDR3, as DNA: TGTGCCAGCAGCCCACGTCCGGGACAGGGGGGATGGAACGACGAGCAGTACTTC.

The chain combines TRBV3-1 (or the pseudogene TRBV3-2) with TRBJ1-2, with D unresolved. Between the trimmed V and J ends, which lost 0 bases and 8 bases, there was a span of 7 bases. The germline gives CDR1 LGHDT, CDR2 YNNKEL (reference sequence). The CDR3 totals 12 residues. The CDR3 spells CASSQDDAGYTF. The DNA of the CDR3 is TGTGCCAGCAGCCAAGATGATGCGGGCTACACCTTC.

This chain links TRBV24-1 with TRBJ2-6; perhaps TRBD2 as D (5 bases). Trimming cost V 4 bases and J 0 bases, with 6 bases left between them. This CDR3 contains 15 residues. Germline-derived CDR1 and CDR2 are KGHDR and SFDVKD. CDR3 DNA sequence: TGTGCCACCAGTGAAGGGAGCTCTGGGGCCAACGTCCTGACTTTC. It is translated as CATSEGSSGANVLTF.

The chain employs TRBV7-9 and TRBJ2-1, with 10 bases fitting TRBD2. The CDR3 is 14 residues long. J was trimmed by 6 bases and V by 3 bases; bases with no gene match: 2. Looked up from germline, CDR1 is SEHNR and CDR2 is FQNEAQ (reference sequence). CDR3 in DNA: TGTGCCAGCAGCTTCCGGACTAGCGGCAATGAGCAGTTCTTC. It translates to CASSFRTSGNEQFF.

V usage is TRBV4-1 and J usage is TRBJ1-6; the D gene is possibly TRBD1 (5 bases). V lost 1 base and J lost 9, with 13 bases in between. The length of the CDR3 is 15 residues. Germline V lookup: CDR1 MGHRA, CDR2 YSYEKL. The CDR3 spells CASSQVAGSGSPLHF. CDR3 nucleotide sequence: TGCGCCAGCAGCCAAGTGGCAGGGTCAGGTTCACCCCTCCACTTT.

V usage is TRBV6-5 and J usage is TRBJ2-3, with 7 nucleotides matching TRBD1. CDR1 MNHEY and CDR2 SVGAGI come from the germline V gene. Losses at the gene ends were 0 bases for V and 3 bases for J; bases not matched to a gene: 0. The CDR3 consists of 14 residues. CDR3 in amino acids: CASSYSQGTDTQYF. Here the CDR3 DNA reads TGTGCCAGCAGTTACTCACAGGGGACAGATACGCAGTATTTT.

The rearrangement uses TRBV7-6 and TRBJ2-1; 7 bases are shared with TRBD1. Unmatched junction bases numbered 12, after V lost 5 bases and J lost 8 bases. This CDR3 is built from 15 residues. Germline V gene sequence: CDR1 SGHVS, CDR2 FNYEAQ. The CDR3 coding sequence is TGTGCCAGCAGCCAAACAGAGACAGGGTATGATGAGCAGTTCTTC. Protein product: CASSQTETGYDEQFF.

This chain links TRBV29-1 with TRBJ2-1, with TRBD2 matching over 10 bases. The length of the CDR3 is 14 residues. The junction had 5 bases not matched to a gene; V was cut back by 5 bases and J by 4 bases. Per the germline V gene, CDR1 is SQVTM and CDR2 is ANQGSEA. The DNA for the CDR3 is TGCAGCGTTAGCGGGAGGGCCGGGTACAATGAGCAGTTCTTC. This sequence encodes CSVSGRAGYNEQFF.

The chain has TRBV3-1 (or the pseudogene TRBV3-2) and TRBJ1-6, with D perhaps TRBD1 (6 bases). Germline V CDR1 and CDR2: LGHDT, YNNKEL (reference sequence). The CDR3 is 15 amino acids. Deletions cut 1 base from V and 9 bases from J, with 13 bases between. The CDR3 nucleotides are TGTGCCAGCAGCCAAGTCCAGGGGCTCGGTTCACCCCTCCACTTT. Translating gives CASSQVQGLGSPLHF.

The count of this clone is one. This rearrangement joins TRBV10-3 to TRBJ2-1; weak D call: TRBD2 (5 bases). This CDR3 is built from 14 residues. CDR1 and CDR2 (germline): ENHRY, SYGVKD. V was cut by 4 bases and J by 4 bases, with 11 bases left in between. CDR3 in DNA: TGTGCCATCAGTGGAAGGACTTTGTACAATGAGCAGTTCTTC. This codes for CAISGRTLYNEQFF.

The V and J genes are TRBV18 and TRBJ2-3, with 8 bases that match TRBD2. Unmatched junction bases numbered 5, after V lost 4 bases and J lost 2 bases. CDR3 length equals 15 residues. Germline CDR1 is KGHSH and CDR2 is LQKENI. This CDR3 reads CASSLVAGFTDTQYF. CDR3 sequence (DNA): TGTGCCAGCTCACTAGTAGCGGGGTTCACAGATACGCAGTATTTT.

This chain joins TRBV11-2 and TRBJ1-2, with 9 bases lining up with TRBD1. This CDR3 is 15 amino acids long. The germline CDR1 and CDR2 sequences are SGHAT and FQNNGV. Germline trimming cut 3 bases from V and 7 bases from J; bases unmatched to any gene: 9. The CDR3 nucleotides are TGTGCCAGCAGCTTGGGAACACAGGGGGCAGGTGGCTACACCTTC. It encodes CASSLGTQGAGGYTF.

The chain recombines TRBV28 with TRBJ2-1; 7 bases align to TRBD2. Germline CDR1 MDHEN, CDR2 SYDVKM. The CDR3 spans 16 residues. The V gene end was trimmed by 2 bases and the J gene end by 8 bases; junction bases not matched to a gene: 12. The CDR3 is CASSLIGAGVKHEQFF. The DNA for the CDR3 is TGTGCCAGCAGTTTAATAGGTGCGGGAGTGAAACATGAGCAGTTCTTC.

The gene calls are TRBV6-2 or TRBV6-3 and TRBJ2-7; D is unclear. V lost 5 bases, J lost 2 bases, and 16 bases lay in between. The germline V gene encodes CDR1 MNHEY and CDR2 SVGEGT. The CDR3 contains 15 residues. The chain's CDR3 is CASSANPQVTYEQYF. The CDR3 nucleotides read TGTGCCAGCAGTGCTAATCCTCAAGTCACCTACGAGCAGTACTTC.

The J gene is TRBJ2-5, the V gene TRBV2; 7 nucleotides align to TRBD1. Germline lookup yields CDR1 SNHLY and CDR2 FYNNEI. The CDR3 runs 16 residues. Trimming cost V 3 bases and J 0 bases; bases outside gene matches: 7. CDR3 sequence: CASSDGRDSYQETQYF. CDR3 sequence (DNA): TGTGCCAGCAGTGATGGTCGGGACAGCTACCAAGAGACCCAGTACTTC.

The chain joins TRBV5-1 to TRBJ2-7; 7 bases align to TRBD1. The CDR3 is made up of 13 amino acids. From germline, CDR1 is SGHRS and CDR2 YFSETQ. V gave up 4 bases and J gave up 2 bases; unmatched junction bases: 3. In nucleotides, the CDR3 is TGCGCCAGCAGCCCGGGACAGACCTACGAGCAGTACTTC. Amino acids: CASSPGQTYEQYF.

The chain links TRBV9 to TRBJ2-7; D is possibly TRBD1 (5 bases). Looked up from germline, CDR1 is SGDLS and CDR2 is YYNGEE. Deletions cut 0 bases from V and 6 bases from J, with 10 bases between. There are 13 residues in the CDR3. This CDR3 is CASSVDRLAEQYF. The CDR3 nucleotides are TGTGCCAGCAGCGTAGACAGGTTAGCCGAGCAGTACTTC.

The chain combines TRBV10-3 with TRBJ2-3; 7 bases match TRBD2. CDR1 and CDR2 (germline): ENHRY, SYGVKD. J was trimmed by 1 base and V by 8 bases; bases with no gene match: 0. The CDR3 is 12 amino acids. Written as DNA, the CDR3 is TGTGCCATCGCGGGGGGCACAGATACGCAGTATTTT. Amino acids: CAIAGGTDTQYF.

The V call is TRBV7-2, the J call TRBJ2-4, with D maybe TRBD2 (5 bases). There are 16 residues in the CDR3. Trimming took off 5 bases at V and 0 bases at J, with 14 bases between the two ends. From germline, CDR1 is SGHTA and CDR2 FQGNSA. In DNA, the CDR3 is TGTGCCAGCAGCCGGACTTTTATTGAAGCCAAAAACATTCAGTACTTC. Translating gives CASSRTFIEAKNIQYF.

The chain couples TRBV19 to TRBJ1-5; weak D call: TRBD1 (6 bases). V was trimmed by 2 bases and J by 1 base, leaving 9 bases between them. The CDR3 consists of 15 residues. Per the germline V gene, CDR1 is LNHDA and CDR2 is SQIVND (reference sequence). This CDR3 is CASSINRGSNQPQHF. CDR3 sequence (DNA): TGTGCCAGTAGTATAAATAGGGGGAGCAATCAGCCCCAGCATTTT.

The CDR3 DNA is TGTGCCAGCAGCCCCACCAGGGTTCTGAACACTGAAGCTTTCTTT. As protein: CASSPTRVLNTEAFF. The chain employs TRBV3-1 (or the pseudogene TRBV3-2) and TRBJ1-1, with D perhaps TRBD1 (5 bases). The germline V gene encodes CDR1 LGHDT and CDR2 YNNKEL (reference sequence). Trimming left V 4 bases short and J 0 bases short, with 12 bases between. The CDR3 totals 15 residues.

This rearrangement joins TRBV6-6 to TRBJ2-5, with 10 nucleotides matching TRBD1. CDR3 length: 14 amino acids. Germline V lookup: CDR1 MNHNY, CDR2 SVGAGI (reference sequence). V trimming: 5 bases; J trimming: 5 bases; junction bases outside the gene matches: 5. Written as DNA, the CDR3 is TGTGCCAGCAGTAACGACAGGGGGCGCGAGACCCAGTACTTC. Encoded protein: CASSNDRGRETQYF.

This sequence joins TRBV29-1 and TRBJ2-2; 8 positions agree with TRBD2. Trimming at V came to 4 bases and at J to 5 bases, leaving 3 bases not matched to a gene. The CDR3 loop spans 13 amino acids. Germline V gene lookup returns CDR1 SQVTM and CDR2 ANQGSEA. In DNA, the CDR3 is TGCAGCGTTGTACGGGGGGGTACCGGGGAGCTGTTTTTT. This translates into CSVVRGGTGELFF.

The CDR3, as DNA: TGTGCCAGCTCACCCTCGACCAGGAACTATGGCTACACCTTC. Translated, it gives CASSPSTRNYGYTF. The V gene is TRBV18, the J gene TRBJ1-2; D not resolved. CDR1 is KGHSH and CDR2 is LQKENI in the germline V gene. Trimming removed 3 bases at V and 2 bases at J, with 10 bases between. The length of the CDR3 is 14 residues.

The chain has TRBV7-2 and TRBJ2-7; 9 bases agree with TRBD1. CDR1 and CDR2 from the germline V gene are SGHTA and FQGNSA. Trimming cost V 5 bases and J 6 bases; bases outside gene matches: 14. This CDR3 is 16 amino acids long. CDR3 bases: TGTGCCAGCAGCGGCTACAGGGGGCGCGACGGGCTCGAGCAGTACTTC. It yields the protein CASSGYRGRDGLEQYF.